Following are 23 T cell receptor beta chains from one sample sequenced in a study of naive CD8 T cells in extremely preterm neonates. Repertoires were generated with immunoSEQ multiplex PCR, while TCRdb's copy carries only in-frame clones and drops some. The table includes about 7,100 clones, about 98% detected once. The sequenced material came from naive CD8+ T cells from blood. The source is a human donor in good health.

The chain has TRBV7-7 and TRBJ2-6, with D uncertain. V gave up 5 bases and J gave up 5 bases, with 22 bases separating them. The CDR3 totals 18 residues. CDR1 SSHAT and CDR2 FNYEAQ come from the germline V gene (reference sequence). The CDR3 region is CASSGPLVPQSRANVLTF. The CDR3 DNA sequence: TGTGCCAGCAGCGGGCCCTTAGTGCCACAAAGTCGGGCCAACGTCCTGACTTTC.

This chain links TRBV10-1 with TRBJ2-7; TRBD1 matches 7 bases. This CDR3 is built from 15 residues. J lost 4 bases, V lost 0 bases, and 6 bases had no gene match. CDR1 and CDR2 from the germline V gene are WNHNN and SYGVQD (reference sequence). The CDR3 DNA sequence: TGCGCCAGCAGTGAGTCAACAGGACAGGCGTACGAGCAGTACTTC. This sequence encodes CASSESTGQAYEQYF.

The V gene is TRBV6-1, the J gene TRBJ1-1; unclear D gene. CDR3 length: 13 amino acids. Deletions cut 1 base from V and 2 bases from J, with 5 bases between. Germline CDR1 MNHNS, CDR2 SASEGT. The CDR3 DNA is TGTGCCAGCAGTGAAGACTACAACACTGAAGCTTTCTTT. This encodes CASSEDYNTEAFF.

The V and J genes are TRBV6-1 and TRBJ2-1; D perhaps matches TRBD2 (5 bases). Germline values: CDR1 MNHNS, CDR2 SASEGT. This CDR3 is 12 amino acids long. Trimming shortened V by 4 bases and J by 5 bases, and 6 bases separated the two germline ends. CDR3 nucleotide sequence: TGTGCCAGCAGTGGGGAGAACAATGAGCAGTTCTTC. This gives the protein CASSGENNEQFF.

This chain connects TRBV7-9 to TRBJ2-3, with TRBD2 matching over 12 bases. With 3 bases clipped from V and 4 bases from J, the junction kept 5 bases outside the gene matches. This CDR3 contains 16 residues. In germline, CDR1 is SEHNR, CDR2 FQNEAQ (reference sequence). In nucleotides, the CDR3 is TGTGCCAGCAGCTTTCTAGCGGGAGGGCCAGCAGATACGCAGTATTTT. This translates into CASSFLAGGPADTQYF.

This clone was seen a single time. The V call is TRBV15, the J call TRBJ2-7; TRBD2 agrees at 7 bases. There are 15 residues in the CDR3. V gave up 0 bases and J gave up 7 bases; unmatched junction bases: 9. CDR1 and CDR2 from the germline V gene are LNHNV and YYDKDF (reference sequence). The CDR3 loop reads CATSRDDAGVREQYF. The DNA of the CDR3 is TGTGCCACCAGCAGAGATGACGCGGGGGTAAGGGAGCAGTACTTC. The variable domain in full, completed from reference TRBV15 and TRBJ2-7, reads DAMVIQNPRYQVTQFGKPVTLSCSQTLNHNVMYWYQQKSSQAPKLLFHYYDKDFNNEADTPDNFQSRRPNTSFCFLDIRSPGLGDTAMYLCATSRDDAGVREQYFGPGTRLTVT.

The V and J genes are TRBV28 and TRBJ1-1; 8 bases match TRBD1. This CDR3 spans 12 amino acids. J lost 5 bases, V lost 6 bases, and 2 bases had no gene match. Per germline, CDR1 MDHEN and CDR2 SYDVKM. This CDR3 is CASRTGGTEAFF. The CDR3 DNA follows: TGTGCCAGCAGAACAGGGGGGACTGAAGCTTTCTTT.

CDR3 nucleotides: TGTGCCAGCAGTTTAAGGGGGCAGCCCCAGCATTTT. Protein sequence: CASSLRGQPQHF. The chain uses TRBV27 and TRBJ1-5, with TRBD1 as a possible D gene (6 bases). Germline V gene data show CDR1 as MNHEY and CDR2 as SMNVEV (reference sequence). The length of the CDR3 is 12 residues. Trimming took off 2 bases at V and 7 bases at J, with 6 bases between the two ends.

V is TRBV15 and J is TRBJ1-5, with a tentative D call TRBD1 (5 bases). The germline CDR1 and CDR2 sequences are LNHNV and YYDKDF (reference sequence). CDR3 length: 16 amino acids. Trimming shortened V by 0 bases and J by 4 bases, and 13 bases separated the two germline ends. The CDR3 nucleotides read TGTGCCACCAGCAGAGAGGGAGGGGCCGGAAATCAGCCCCAGCATTTT. Residues: CATSREGGAGNQPQHF.

This clone was recorded once. The chain has TRBV19 and TRBJ2-5, with TRBD1 as a possible D gene (5 bases). Germline CDR1 is LNHDA and CDR2 is SQIVND (reference sequence). This CDR3 has 14 amino acids. The germline V and J ends were trimmed by 2 bases and 8 bases, with 15 bases remaining between them. The CDR3 DNA sequence: TGTGCCAGTAGTATATTCAGGGATGGGGATACCCAGTACTTC. It yields the protein CASSIFRDGDTQYF.

Note on this clone: A junction boundary mismatches the germline segment, possibly from a read error. The same CDR3 is also encoded by other DNA sequences in this sample. This chain links TRBV19 with TRBJ1-1; D is unresolved. There are 13 residues in the CDR3. Germline-derived CDR1 and CDR2 are LNHDA and SQIVND (reference sequence). CDR3 amino acids: CASSRSLNTEAFF. The CDR3 coding sequence is TGTGCCAGTAGTAGAAGCCTGAATACTGAAGCTTTCTTT.

The chain has TRBV15 and TRBJ2-3; D remains unclear. Germline loops: CDR1 LNHNV, CDR2 YYDKDF (reference sequence). CDR3 size: 14 residues. Trimming left V 5 bases short and J 0 bases short, with 9 bases between. This chain's CDR3 is CATSDSVSTDTQYF. The CDR3 coding sequence is TGTGCCACCAGCGATTCGGTTAGCACAGATACGCAGTATTTT.

J is TRBJ2-7 and V is TRBV27, with 8 nucleotides matching TRBD1. The CDR3 has 14 residues. CDR1 is MNHEY, CDR2 SMNVEV, per germline (reference sequence). J gave up 0 bases and V 5 bases, and 3 bases lay outside the gene matches. CDR3 protein: CASSGQGFSYEQYF. The CDR3 bases are TGTGCCAGCAGTGGACAGGGTTTCTCCTACGAGCAGTACTTC.

Notes on this clone: Germline and junction disagree at one end, which may indicate a read error. This chain links TRBV7-3 with TRBJ2-3; 7 nucleotides align to TRBD1. Per germline, CDR1 SGHTA and CDR2 FQGTGA. CDR3 size: 14 residues. This chain's CDR3 is CASSLRGGTDTQYF. CDR3 in DNA: TGTGCCAGCAGCTTAAGAGGGGGCACCGATACGCAGTATTTT.

The rearrangement links TRBV9 to TRBJ2-3, with 7 bases that match TRBD2. Germline V lookup: CDR1 SGDLS, CDR2 YYNGEE. J gave up 6 bases and V 1 base, and 8 bases lay outside the gene matches. The CDR3 spans 15 residues. The DNA of the CDR3 is TGTGCCAGCAGCGTATTGGGGGGGATGAGGGATACGCAGTATTTT. Residues: CASSVLGGMRDTQYF.

The chain uses TRBV27 and TRBJ2-1, with TRBD2 matching 10 bases. This CDR3 contains 14 residues. Germline trimming cut 3 bases from V and 8 bases from J; bases unmatched to any gene: 4. From germline, CDR1 is MNHEY and CDR2 SMNVEV (reference sequence). CDR3 loop: CASSLELAGDEQFF. The DNA of the CDR3 is TGTGCCAGCAGTTTGGAGCTAGCGGGAGATGAGCAGTTCTTC.

The V and J genes are TRBV5-6 and TRBJ1-4, with D possibly TRBD1 on 5 matching bases. The CDR3 consists of 15 residues. Looked up from germline, CDR1 is SGHDT and CDR2 is YYEEEE. The V and J ends lost 4 bases and 8 bases respectively, with 18 bases between them. DNA of the CDR3: TGTGCCAGCAGCCCTCGCGGCGGCGGGGGAGAAAAACTGTTTTTT. Translated, it gives CASSPRGGGGEKLFF.

V and J are TRBV19 and TRBJ1-6, with TRBD1 identical over 10 bases. V trimming: 8 bases; J trimming: 8 bases; junction bases outside the gene matches: 3. The CDR3 consists of 13 residues. Germline lookup yields CDR1 LNHDA and CDR2 SQIVND (reference sequence). In DNA form, the CDR3 reads TGTGCCAGTGACAGGGGGCAGGATTCACCCCTCCACTTT. Its translation: CASDRGQDSPLHF.

This rearrangement joins TRBV9 to TRBJ2-7, with TRBD1 identical over 10 bases. This CDR3 spans 14 amino acids. The junction had 7 bases not matched to a gene; V was cut back by 3 bases and J by 7 bases. Germline V gives CDR1 SGDLS, CDR2 YYNGEE. The CDR3 nucleotides are TGTGCCAGCAGCGAGGGGACAGGGGATATGGAGCAGTACTTC. Translated: CASSEGTGDMEQYF.

V and J are TRBV5-1 and TRBJ1-1; unclear D gene. V dropped 0 bases and J dropped 1 base, with 4 bases sitting between them. The CDR3 spans 13 residues. Germline-derived CDR1 and CDR2 are SGHRS and YFSETQ. The CDR3 DNA reads as TGCGCCAGCAGCTTGGGAGGGAACACTGAAGCTTTCTTT. Amino acids: CASSLGGNTEAFF.

V gene TRBV29-1 combines with J gene TRBJ1-1; weak D call: TRBD1 (6 bases). CDR1 and CDR2 from the germline V gene are SQVTM and ANQGSEA. Deletions cut 3 bases from V and 6 bases from J, with 11 bases between. This CDR3 region has 12 residues. This CDR3 reads CSVDPGQPEAFF. The CDR3 coding sequence is TGCAGCGTTGACCCGGGACAACCTGAAGCTTTCTTT.

The chain combines TRBV5-4 with TRBJ1-2; TRBD1 matches 7 bases. The CDR3 extends over 11 amino acids. Germline CDR1 SGHNT, CDR2 YYREEE (reference sequence). V was pared by 10 bases and J by 10 bases, with 10 bases of the junction left unmatched. This CDR3 is CAFGRGPDYTF. As DNA, the CDR3 is TGTGCCTTCGGTAGGGGGCCAGACTACACCTTC.

CDR3 sequence reads: CASSVEGQGDIQYF. As DNA, the CDR3 is TGTGCCAGCAGCGTAGAGGGTCAGGGCGACATTCAGTACTTC. The rearrangement uses TRBV9 and TRBJ2-4; possibly TRBD1 for D (5 bases). The CDR3 runs to 14 residues. From germline, CDR1 is SGDLS and CDR2 YYNGEE. V was cut by 0 bases and J by 8 bases, with 12 bases left in between. The full variable domain, rest sourced from reference TRBV9 and TRBJ2-4, is DSGVTQTPKHLITATGQRVTLRCSPRSGDLSVYWYQQSLDQGLQFLIQYYNGEERAKGNILERFSAQQFPDLHSELNLSSLELGDSALYFCASSVEGQGDIQYFGAGTRLSVL.